The 13 T cell receptor beta chains below were found in one sample sequenced in a study of Ad26.COV2.S vaccination and SARS-CoV-2 variants. Treatment given: 15 to 20 received Ad26.COV2.S at low or high dose, single or two shots; 5 received placebo; per-sample allocation not given. Specimens were obtained on day 63 following the first vaccine or placebo injection. Sequencing used immunoSEQ multiplex PCR; TCRdb keeps in-frame clones, though not all of them. The data contain a few hundred thousand clones, approximately 90% of them singletons. This specimen consisted of peripheral blood, obtained in a trial of Ad26.COV2.S vaccine versus placebo. The receptor set was obtained from a person between 18 and 59 years old who received the Ad26.COV2.S COVID-19 vaccine or a placebo.

The chain employs TRBV28 and TRBJ1-5, with no clear D. This CDR3 is 15 amino acids long. Germline values: CDR1 MDHEN, CDR2 SYDVKM. The V end lost 3 bases, the J end lost 0 bases, and 9 bases lay between the germline ends. CDR3 protein: CASSFLSSSNQPQHF. CDR3 bases: TGTGCCAGCAGTTTTTTGTCCTCTAGCAATCAGCCCCAGCATTTT. The complete variable domain, with remaining parts taken from reference TRBV28 and TRBJ1-5, reads DVKVTQSSRYLVKRTGEKVFLECVQDMDHENMFWYRQDPGLGLRLIYFSYDVKMKEKGDIPEGYSVSREKKERFSLILESASTNQTSMYLCASSFLSSSNQPQHFGDGTRLSIL.

This chain connects TRBV6-5 to TRBJ2-5, with TRBD1 matching over 7 bases. The CDR3 has 14 amino acids. Trimming removed 10 bases from V and 6 bases from J; junction bases left unmatched: 14. CDR1 is MNHEY, CDR2 SVGAGI, per germline. The DNA for the CDR3 is TGTGCCATTCCAACACAGGGGTATGTAAAGACCCAGTACTTC. Protein sequence: CAIPTQGYVKTQYF.

The sample holds one count of this clone. The chain has TRBV6-2 or TRBV6-3 and TRBJ2-4, with D possibly being TRBD1 or TRBD2 (5 bases each). CDR1 and CDR2 (germline): MNHEY, SVGEGT. Deletions cut 6 bases from V and 9 bases from J, with 12 bases between. This CDR3 has 12 amino acids. The DNA of the CDR3 is TGTGCCAGCAGCGAGGGGTTGGGCATTCAGTACTTC. Encoded protein: CASSEGLGIQYF.

The rearrangement links TRBV4-2 to TRBJ2-7; tentative D call: TRBD2 (5 bases). The V end was cut by 3 bases, the J end by 7 bases, with 13 bases between. The length of the CDR3 is 13 residues. Germline V gene sequence: CDR1 LGHNA, CDR2 YNFKEQ. The CDR3: CASSQALGEEQYF. CDR3 sequence (DNA): TGTGCCAGCAGCCAGGCCCTCGGGGAGGAGCAGTACTTC.

The J gene is TRBJ2-1, the V gene TRBV28, with 8 nucleotides matching TRBD2. The germline V gene has CDR1 MDHEN and CDR2 SYDVKM. The CDR3 extends over 14 amino acids. V lost 7 bases, J lost 4 bases, and 6 bases stayed unmatched. CDR3 coding DNA: TGTGCCAGCATTGGGCGGGGGGCGTACAATGAGCAGTTCTTC. Its translation is CASIGRGAYNEQFF.

The CDR3 sequence: CASSIGQLNFNEQFF. The CDR3 nucleotides read TGTGCCAGTAGTATTGGGCAGTTAAATTTCAATGAGCAGTTCTTC. This rearrangement joins TRBV19 to TRBJ2-1; D not resolved. Between the trimmed V and J ends, which lost 3 bases and 6 bases, there was a span of 15 bases. The CDR3 covers 15 residues. From germline, CDR1 is LNHDA and CDR2 SQIVND (reference sequence).

The chain recombines TRBV19 with TRBJ1-1; TRBD1 is a possible D gene (5 bases). The V end was cut by 3 bases, the J end by 1 base, with 12 bases between. CDR1 is LNHDA, CDR2 SQIVND, per germline (reference sequence). The CDR3 consists of 15 residues. The DNA of the CDR3 is TGTGCCAGTAGTATTGGGCAGGGCTCGAACACTGAAGCTTTCTTT. This encodes CASSIGQGSNTEAFF.

The chain employs TRBV7-2 and TRBJ1-2; TRBD1 matches 7 bases. With 8 bases clipped from V and 0 bases from J, the junction kept 9 bases outside the gene matches. CDR1 is SGHTA, CDR2 FQGNSA, per germline. This CDR3 spans 15 amino acids. The CDR3 DNA follows: TGTGCCAGCCATCCCCGGGACAGCGCTAACTATGGCTACACCTTC. As protein: CASHPRDSANYGYTF. The complete variable domain, with remaining parts taken from reference TRBV7-2 and TRBJ1-2, reads GAGVSQSPSNKVTEKGKDVELRCDPISGHTALYWYRQSLGQGLEFLIYFQGNSAPDKSGLPSDRFSAERTGGSVSTLTIQRTQQEDSAVYLCASHPRDSANYGYTFGSGTRLTVV.

The rearrangement joins TRBV19 to TRBJ2-1; 8 bases align to TRBD1. V was clipped by 3 bases and J by 5 bases; unmatched bases: 6. The CDR3 is 15 amino acids. In germline, CDR1 is LNHDA, CDR2 SQIVND (reference sequence). CDR3 amino acids: CASSMVGQANNEQFF. CDR3 DNA: TGTGCCAGTAGTATGGTGGGACAGGCTAACAATGAGCAGTTCTTC.

The chain uses TRBV19 and TRBJ2-7; D is unresolved. The CDR3 runs to 15 residues. V dropped 1 base and J dropped 6 bases, with 16 bases sitting between them. Germline V CDR1 and CDR2: LNHDA, SQIVND (reference sequence). CDR3 loop: CASSIGPPNVGEQYF. As DNA, the CDR3 is TGTGCCAGTAGTATAGGGCCCCCCAATGTGGGCGAGCAGTACTTC.

The chain links TRBV30 to TRBJ2-7, with D possibly being TRBD1 or TRBD2 (5 bases each). The CDR3 sequence is 16 residues long. Germline values: CDR1 GTSNPN, CDR2 SVGIG (reference sequence). V lost 0 bases to trimming and J lost 5 bases, with 20 bases between them. CDR3 DNA: TGTGCCTGGAGTGTAAAGGGACCCCTTAGCCGACACGAGCAGTACTTC. Its translation: CAWSVKGPLSRHEQYF.

The genes are TRBV7-2 and TRBJ2-7; D is possibly TRBD2 (5 bases). V was pared by 3 bases and J by 6 bases, with 15 bases between. Germline V gives CDR1 SGHTA, CDR2 FQGNSA. CDR3 length: 14 residues. The CDR3 region has the DNA TGTGCCAGCAGCTTTTTTGGTCGCGGGCCCGAGCAGTACTTC. Its translation is CASSFFGRGPEQYF. The full variable domain, completed using reference TRBV7-2 and TRBJ2-7, is GAGVSQSPSNKVTEKGKDVELRCDPISGHTALYWYRQSLGQGLEFLIYFQGNSAPDKSGLPSDRFSAERTGGSVSTLTIQRTQQEDSAVYLCASSFFGRGPEQYFGPGTRLTVT.

V gene TRBV27 combines with J gene TRBJ2-1; the D is unclear. Germline V gene data show CDR1 as MNHEY and CDR2 as SMNVEV (reference sequence). The CDR3 spans 15 residues. V was shortened by 0 bases and J by 5 bases, with 11 bases between the two germline ends. Here the CDR3 reads CASSLSPGINNEQFF. DNA for the CDR3: TGTGCCAGCAGTTTATCGCCGGGCATTAACAATGAGCAGTTCTTC.